Presented here are 27 T cell receptor beta chains from one specimen sequenced in a study of CD8 T cells in Susac syndrome. Reverse transcription of roughly 0.5 to 1 ug RNA was carried out with random hexamers. TCRdb independently ran MiXCR on the immunoSEQ multiplex PCR reads; one entry per CDR3 protein. This sample has roughly 180,000 distinct CDR3 sequences; just under 95% occur once, and the top ten carry approximately 0.099%. The specimen sequenced was CD4+ T cells from PBMCs. Receptors originate from a human donor with Susac syndrome.

CDR3 loop: CSVVGVLAKNIQYF. CDR3 DNA: TGCAGCGTTGTTGGGGTGTTAGCCAAAAACATTCAGTACTTC. The gene calls are TRBV29-1 and TRBJ2-4; D is undetermined. The CDR3 spans 14 residues. The germline gives CDR1 SQVTM, CDR2 ANQGSEA. With 4 bases removed from V and 0 bases from J, the gap between germline ends came to 10 bases.

The V call is TRBV7-2, the J call TRBJ1-2; no reliable D call. The CDR3 is 14 amino acids. Germline V CDR1 and CDR2: SGHTA, FQGNSA. V was cut by 5 bases and J by 5 bases, with 15 bases left in between. The CDR3 DNA follows: TGTGCCAGCAGCCTAGGGCCAACTGAATATGGCTACACCTTC. Protein: CASSLGPTEYGYTF. Complete variable domain (other parts from reference TRBV7-2 and TRBJ1-2): GAGVSQSPSNKVTEKGKDVELRCDPISGHTALYWYRQSLGQGLEFLIYFQGNSAPDKSGLPSDRFSAERTGGSVSTLTIQRTQQEDSAVYLCASSLGPTEYGYTFGSGTRLTVV.

J is TRBJ2-1 and V is TRBV4-3, with TRBD2 matching over 11 bases. The CDR3 contains 15 residues. V was pared by 0 bases and J by 6 bases, with 1 base of the junction left unmatched. CDR1 and CDR2 from the germline V gene are LGHNA and YSLEER. CDR3 DNA sequence: TGCGCCAGCAGCCAAGAAACTAGCGGGAGCAATGAGCAGTTCTTC. Residues: CASSQETSGSNEQFF.

V and J are TRBV15 and TRBJ2-7; 7 bases fit TRBD1. The J segment lost 1 base and the V segment lost 4 bases, leaving 4 bases of the junction unmatched. CDR1 and CDR2 from the germline V gene are LNHNV and YYDKDF (reference sequence). CDR3 size: 14 residues. The CDR3: CATSIDRVSYEQYF. The CDR3 DNA sequence: TGTGCCACCAGCATTGACAGGGTATCCTACGAGCAGTACTTC.

This chain links TRBV18 with TRBJ2-5; D is undetermined. V lost 2 bases, J lost 4 bases, and 8 bases lay in between. In germline, CDR1 is KGHSH, CDR2 LQKENI. CDR3 size: 13 residues. CDR3 sequence (DNA): TGTGCCAGCTCACCAGGAGTTCGAGAGACCCAGTACTTC. As protein: CASSPGVRETQYF. The full variable domain, rest sourced from reference TRBV18 and TRBJ2-5, is NAGVMQNPRHLVRRRGQEARLRCSPMKGHSHVYWYRQLPEEGLKFMVYLQKENIIDESGMPKERFSAEFPKEGPSILRIQQVVRGDSAAYFCASSPGVRETQYFGPGTRLLVL.

The chain uses TRBV20-1 and TRBJ1-1; 9 bases are shared with TRBD1. J gave up 5 bases and V 5 bases, and 9 bases lay outside the gene matches. The CDR3 runs to 14 residues. The germline CDR1 and CDR2 sequences are DFQATT and SNEGSKA (reference sequence). CDR3 in DNA: TGCAGTGCTTTCCGGGACAGGGTTAGAACTGAAGCTTTCTTT. It is translated as CSAFRDRVRTEAFF.

This clonotype has a single count. The J gene is TRBJ2-1, the V gene TRBV20-1, with TRBD2 matching over 8 bases. J gave up 3 bases and V 4 bases, and 5 bases lay outside the gene matches. Germline V lookup: CDR1 DFQATT, CDR2 SNEGSKA (reference sequence). The CDR3 runs 14 residues. This CDR3 is CSAIERGIYNEQFF. In DNA, the CDR3 is TGCAGTGCTATTGAGCGGGGGATCTACAATGAGCAGTTCTTC.

The chain is built from TRBV20-1 and TRBJ1-5; possible D gene TRBD1, 5 bases. This CDR3 has 14 residues. Germline V gene sequence: CDR1 DFQATT, CDR2 SNEGSKA (reference sequence). CDR3: CSIRTPGRNQPQHF. The CDR3 DNA reads as TGCTCGATACGGACACCCGGTCGCAATCAGCCCCAGCATTTT.

This clonotype was recorded only once. V is TRBV7-9 and J is TRBJ2-1; D gene uncertain. Trimming took off 7 bases at V and 1 base at J, with 11 bases between the two ends. This CDR3 region has 14 residues. Germline V lookup: CDR1 SEHNR, CDR2 FQNEAQ (reference sequence). The chain's CDR3 is CASNAEKSYNEQFF. In DNA, the CDR3 is TGTGCCAGCAACGCAGAGAAATCCTACAATGAGCAGTTCTTC.

The V and J genes are TRBV30 and TRBJ2-7; the D gene is possibly TRBD1 (6 bases). V shed 2 bases and J shed 2 bases, with 10 bases lying between them. The CDR3 contains 13 residues. Germline CDR1 and CDR2: GTSNPN and SVGIG (reference sequence). CDR3 nucleotides: TGTGCCTGGAGTACAGGGAAGGCCTACGAGCAGTACTTC. Residues: CAWSTGKAYEQYF.

The J gene is TRBJ2-1, the V gene TRBV24-1; TRBD2 agrees at 7 bases. With V trimmed by 8 bases and J by 3 bases, 9 bases remained unmatched. Germline loops: CDR1 KGHDR, CDR2 SFDVKD. The length of the CDR3 is 15 residues. The DNA for the CDR3 is TGTGCCACCACAAGGAGCGGGGACCACTACAATGAGCAGTTCTTC. This encodes CATTRSGDHYNEQFF.

The chain's CDR3 is CASSPGLGQQFF. The DNA of the CDR3 is TGTGCCAGCAGCCCCGGGCTGGGACAGCAGTTCTTC. The chain has TRBV9 and TRBJ2-1; D assignment may be TRBD1 or TRBD2 (5 bases each). From germline, CDR1 is SGDLS and CDR2 YYNGEE. V was pared by 4 bases and J by 11 bases, with 13 bases between. The CDR3 is 12 residues long.

This chain joins TRBV20-1 and TRBJ2-7; D is unresolved. V was shortened by 6 bases and J by 2 bases, with 5 bases between the two germline ends. The germline V gene encodes CDR1 DFQATT and CDR2 SNEGSKA (reference sequence). CDR3 length: 10 residues. CDR3 sequence: CSAGPYEQYF. DNA for the CDR3: TGCAGTGCCGGTCCCTACGAGCAGTACTTC.

The chain joins TRBV30 to TRBJ1-2, with D unresolved. Germline CDR1 and CDR2: GTSNPN and SVGIG (reference sequence). Trimming removed 0 bases at V and 3 bases at J, with 8 bases between. CDR3 size: 13 residues. The chain's CDR3 is CAWSVARDYGYTF. The CDR3 nucleotides read TGTGCCTGGAGTGTTGCACGGGACTATGGCTACACCTTC.

In this sample, this clonotype turned up once. The rearrangement joins TRBV20-1 to TRBJ2-7; D may be TRBD1 (6 bases). Germline CDR1 reads DFQATT; CDR2 reads SNEGSKA (reference sequence). The CDR3 runs 14 residues. The germline V and J ends were trimmed by 5 bases and 6 bases, with 20 bases remaining between them. The CDR3 sequence is CSAPSGTPKSEQYF. CDR3 DNA sequence: TGCAGTGCTCCTTCCGGGACACCAAAGTCCGAGCAGTACTTC.

V is TRBV24-1 and J is TRBJ2-1, with D possibly being TRBD1 or TRBD2 (6 bases each). There are 16 residues in the CDR3. The V end was cut by 1 base, the J end by 3 bases, with 12 bases between. CDR1 KGHDR and CDR2 SFDVKD come from the germline V gene. CDR3 nucleotide sequence: TGTGCCACCAGTGATTTAGGAGGGGACAACTACAATGAGCAGTTCTTC. Its protein is CATSDLGGDNYNEQFF.

CDR3 in amino acids: CASRSLRGRSTDTQYF. CDR3 sequence (DNA): TGTGCCAGCAGGTCGCTACGCGGGAGGAGCACAGATACGCAGTATTTT. The chain is built from TRBV28 and TRBJ2-3, with 8 bases lining up with TRBD2. Germline V gene sequence: CDR1 MDHEN, CDR2 SYDVKM. This CDR3 has 16 residues. Unmatched junction bases numbered 8, after V lost 6 bases and J lost 0 bases.

This rearrangement joins TRBV5-6 to TRBJ2-1; tentatively, D is TRBD1 or TRBD2 (6 bases each). The CDR3 sequence is 13 residues long. Germline V gene sequence: CDR1 SGHDT, CDR2 YYEEEE. Trimming pared 2 bases from V and 6 bases from J, leaving 9 bases between. CDR3 in amino acids: CASSFRGGNEQFF. Here the CDR3 DNA reads TGTGCCAGCAGCTTCAGGGGAGGCAATGAGCAGTTCTTC. The full variable domain, in which reference TRBV5-6 and TRBJ2-1 provide the parts outside the CDR3, is DAGVTQSPTHLIKTRGQQVTLRCSPKSGHDTVSWYQQALGQGPQFIFQYYEEEERQRGNFPDRFSGHQFPNYSSELNVNALLLGDSALYLCASSFRGGNEQFFGPGTRLTVL.

The rearrangement uses TRBV28 and TRBJ2-1; TRBD2 matches at 8 bases. Germline V lookup: CDR1 MDHEN, CDR2 SYDVKM. This CDR3 spans 13 amino acids. V shed 3 bases, J shed 7 bases, and the junction held 2 bases outside the gene matches. CDR3 sequence reads: CASSFPSGNEQFF. DNA of the CDR3: TGTGCCAGCAGTTTCCCTAGCGGGAATGAGCAGTTCTTC.

The rearrangement links TRBV7-6 to TRBJ2-1; a weak D match, TRBD1 (5 bases). Germline V CDR1 and CDR2: SGHVS, FNYEAQ. V gave up 5 bases and J gave up 8 bases, with 16 bases separating them. The CDR3 runs 14 residues. The CDR3 loop is CASSLDGAYDEQFF. DNA of the CDR3: TGTGCCAGCAGCCTCGATGGGGCGTACGATGAGCAGTTCTTC. Based on the CDR3 plus reference TRBV7-6 and TRBJ2-1, the full variable domain is GAGVSQSPRYKVTKRGQDVALRCDPISGHVSLYWYRQALGQGPEFLTYFNYEAQQDKSGLPNDRFSAERPEGSISTLTIQRTEQRDSAMYRCASSLDGAYDEQFFGPGTRLTVL.

The rearrangement uses TRBV6-6 and TRBJ1-5; TRBD1 matches at 7 bases. The CDR3 loop spans 15 amino acids. Trimming took 2 bases from V and 2 from J; bases not matched to a gene: 3. Per the germline V gene, CDR1 is MNHNY and CDR2 is SVGAGI (reference sequence). DNA of the CDR3: TGTGCCAGCAGTTACGAAGGGGGCGGCAATCAGCCCCAGCATTTT. Translated: CASSYEGGGNQPQHF.

This CDR3 is CSVHTSGTLNTGELFF. CDR3 coding DNA: TGCAGCGTTCATACTAGCGGGACCTTGAACACCGGGGAGCTGTTTTTT. This chain joins TRBV29-1 and TRBJ2-2, with TRBD2 matching 10 bases. Trimming took 5 bases from V and 1 from J; bases not matched to a gene: 7. The CDR3 loop spans 16 amino acids. Per the germline V gene, CDR1 is SQVTM and CDR2 is ANQGSEA.

This clonotype was observed once. V and J are TRBV7-9 and TRBJ2-6; 7 bases agree with TRBD1. This CDR3 contains 17 residues. The V segment lost 5 bases and the J segment 1 base; nucleotides outside the gene matches: 8. Germline CDR1 reads SEHNR; CDR2 reads FQNEAQ (reference sequence). CDR3 residues: CASSAWTGGSGANVLTF. CDR3 DNA sequence: TGTGCCAGCAGCGCCTGGACAGGCGGATCTGGGGCCAACGTCCTGACTTTC.

The CDR3 coding sequence is TGCAGCGCCCTCAGGGGGAACGAGCAGTACTTC. Translation: CSALRGNEQYF. The chain couples TRBV29-1 to TRBJ2-7; 7 bases align to TRBD1. J gave up 5 bases and V 7 bases, and 5 bases lay outside the gene matches. The CDR3 runs to 11 residues. Per germline, CDR1 SQVTM and CDR2 ANQGSEA.

The rearrangement joins TRBV7-9 to TRBJ2-3, with D hard to call. V was trimmed by 4 bases and J by 4 bases, leaving 12 bases between them. The CDR3 totals 14 residues. Germline assignment: CDR1 SEHNR and CDR2 FQNEAQ (reference sequence). The CDR3 DNA reads TGTGCCAGCAGCTCGGATAGTGGTCCAGATACGCAGTATTTT. Its protein product is CASSSDSGPDTQYF.

The CDR3 DNA reads as TGTGCCAGCAGCCCCCGCAGGGGCGGGAGCCAAGAGACCCAGTACTTC. Translated, it gives CASSPRRGGSQETQYF. The rearrangement joins TRBV3-1 to TRBJ2-5; a weak D match, TRBD2 (7 bases). The CDR3 is 16 amino acids. V lost 4 bases and J 1 base, leaving 16 bases between the germline ends. Germline V gene lookup returns CDR1 LGHDT and CDR2 YNNKEL (reference sequence).

The rearrangement uses TRBV29-1 and TRBJ2-5, with TRBD2 as a possible D gene (6 bases). The CDR3 is 11 residues long. Germline-derived CDR1 and CDR2 are SQVTM and ANQGSEA. Trimming left V 4 bases short and J 5 bases short, with 8 bases between. The DNA for the CDR3 is TGCAGCGTTGCAGGGAGGGAGACCCAGTACTTC. Translated, it gives CSVAGRETQYF.